This T cell receptor (beta chain) was sequenced in a study of post-analysis software for immune sequencing data. Study details: Relapsing-remitting, secondary progressive and progressive-relapsing forms of multiple sclerosis all featured among disease courses. Study-wide results and limits: With TRBV5-6, TRBV5-1 and TRBV20-1 included, about five TRBV segments were more frequent in patients than in controls.

This clonotype was observed a few times. What it binds is unknown. The CDR3 has 16 amino acids. In germline, CDR1 is MNHNY, CDR2 SVGAGI (reference sequence). V was pared by 0 bases and J by 5 bases, with 16 bases between. Unique-molecular-identifier-tagged TCR beta cDNA libraries were used. TCRdb reprocessed the PCR reads via MiXCR and lists one record per CDR3 protein. The data show about 190,000 distinct CDR3 sequences, approximately 28% seen once. Sequenced: blood. The V and J genes are TRBV6-6 and TRBJ1-1; D is undetermined. The sequence derives from a girl aged 2-17 years with multiple sclerosis. CDR3 residues: CASSYSAPSRGTEAFF. CDR3 DNA sequence: TGTGCCAGCAGTTACTCGGCCCCCAGCCGAGGAACTGAAGCTTTCTTT.